This T cell receptor (beta chain) is drawn from a study of vaccination and CD4 T cells after COVID-19. This clonotype was counted between two and nine times. Its matching antigen is unknown. Trimming at V came to 2 bases and at J to 5 bases, leaving 6 bases not matched to a gene. Germline loops: CDR1 MNHEY, CDR2 SMNVEV (reference sequence). The CDR3 is 15 residues long. Cultured CD4+ T cell DNA underwent sequencing with the Oncomine TCR Beta short-read assay. One entry per CDR3 protein results from TCRdb running MiXCR on the PCR reads. The sample consists of 11,000 to 15,000 distinct CDR3 sequences, approximately 52% of them appearing once. The treatment: roughly 11-day PBMC culture with coronavirus spike peptide pools or control peptides (ViraFEST assay).

The sequence came from a human donor who had recovered from COVID-19. This chain uses TRBV27 with TRBJ1-2, with 9 bases aligning to TRBD1. What was sequenced was CD4+ T cells from blood, cultured in vitro. The CDR3 here is CASSLGQGKGYGYTF. The CDR3, as DNA: TGTGCCAGCAGTTTAGGACAGGGGAAGGGGTATGGCTACACCTTC.